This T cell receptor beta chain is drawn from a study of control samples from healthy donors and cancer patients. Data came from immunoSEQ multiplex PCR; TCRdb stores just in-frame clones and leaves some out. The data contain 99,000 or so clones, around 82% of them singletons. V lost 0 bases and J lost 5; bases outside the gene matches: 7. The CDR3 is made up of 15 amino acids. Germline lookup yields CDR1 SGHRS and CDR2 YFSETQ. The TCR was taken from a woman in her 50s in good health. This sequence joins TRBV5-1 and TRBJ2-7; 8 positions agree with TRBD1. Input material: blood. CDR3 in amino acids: CASSLEGRGLDEQYF. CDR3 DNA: TGCGCCAGCAGCTTGGAGGGCAGGGGGCTCGACGAGCAGTACTTC.